This is a list of T cell receptor beta chains from one sample in a study of cytomegalovirus exposure and HLA in healthy donors. Assay: immunoSEQ multiplex PCR; the TCRdb copy retains only in-frame clones and omits some. The sample has 250,000 to 350,000 clones, around 86% seen once; the top ten hold about 4%. Material for sequencing was PBMCs. These TCRs come from a man in his forties in good health and CMV-seropositive. The CDR3 runs from the conserved cysteine through the conserved F or W. Each record gives: J gene, clone size, D gene, V gene, CDR3 DNA, CDR3 protein. The D gene is left open where the match is weak. A row's size may be missing; if present it is once, few, many or a size class.

TRBJ1-5,few,TRBD1,TRBV6-1,TGTGCCAGCAGTGAGGACAGGGGAATCGGGAATCAGCCCCAGCATTTT,CASSEDRGIGNQPQHF
TRBJ2-2,-,TRBD1,TRBV30,TGTGCCTGGAGGATACAGGGGATTGCCGGGGAGCTGTTTTTT,CAWRIQGIAGELFF
TRBJ2-2,-,-,TRBV29-1,TGCAGCGTTGAACAGGTTAACACCGGGGAGCTGTTTTTT,CSVEQVNTGELFF
TRBJ2-5,-,TRBD2,TRBV30,TGTGCCTGGAGTCGTAGCGGGAGTCTGAAGGAGACCCAGTACTTC,CAWSRSGSLKETQYF
TRBJ2-1,once,-,TRBV27,TGTGCCAGCAGTTTATCGACCCCACGGCGGGATGAGCAGTTCTTC,CASSLSTPRRDEQFF
TRBJ2-2,-,TRBD2,TRBV28,TGTGCCAGCCGGGGGGCCGGGGAGCTGTTTTTT,CASRGAGELFF
TRBJ2-3,-,TRBD1,TRBV14,TGTGCCAGCAGCCCACTTCCCGGGACAGGGGGCACAGATACGCAGTATTTT,CASSPLPGTGGTDTQYF
TRBJ1-5,-,-,TRBV2,TGTGCCAGCAGTGAAAACTCTGGACAACGCCAGCCCCAGCATTTT,CASSENSGQRQPQHF
TRBJ1-4,few,-,TRBV4-2,TGTGCCAGCAGCCAAGATCTATGGGGGGGGCTGAGCAAAGAAAAACTGTTTTTT,CASSQDLWGGLSKEKLFF
TRBJ2-7,-,-,TRBV19,TGTGCCAGTAGGGTGACAGGTTCGGCCTACGAGCAGTACTTC,CASRVTGSAYEQYF
TRBJ2-7,few,-,TRBV6-6,TGTGCCAGCAGTCGACAGGTCTACGAGCAGTACTTC,CASSRQVYEQYF
TRBJ2-3,-,-,TRBV7-2,TGTGCCAGCAGCTCCTCCCCCGGGACACCTACGCAGTATTTT,CASSSSPGTPTQYF
TRBJ2-6,once,-,TRBV15,TGTGCCCCCTTGAGAGTCTCTGGGGCCAACGTCCTGACTTTC,CAPLRVSGANVLTF
TRBJ2-7,-,-,TRBV27,TGTGCCAGCAGTCCGACCCAAGCCTTTCTGGCAACGGATGGAGCCTACGAGCAGTACTTC,CASSPTQAFLATDGAYEQYF
TRBJ2-7,-,TRBD2,TRBV27,TGTGCCAGCAGTCCCCGAAAAGGGACTAGAGATAACGAGCAGTACTTC,CASSPRKGTRDNEQYF
TRBJ2-6,-,TRBD2,TRBV4-2,TGTGCCAGCAGCCAAGATATGGCTAGCGGGCGGCGGGCCAACGTCCTGACTTTC,CASSQDMASGRRANVLTF
TRBJ2-3,-,-,TRBV27,TGTGCCAGCAGTTTGGTCCCCCCGAGGCCAGATACGCAGTATTTT,CASSLVPPRPDTQYF
TRBJ1-1,-,-,TRBV5-1,TGCGCCAGCAGCTTGGGTCCGGGCCCAGCGGCAGCTTTCTTT,CASSLGPGPAAAFF
TRBJ2-3,-,TRBD1,TRBV6-5,TGTGCCAGCAGTCGGACAGGGGGCCGGGATACGCAGTATTTT,CASSRTGGRDTQYF
TRBJ1-1,few,-,TRBV19,TGTGCCAGTATCCGCGACAGGAACACTGAAGCTTTCTTT,CASIRDRNTEAFF
TRBJ1-2,-,-,TRBV7-9,TGTGCCAGCAGCCTCCTTGATGGCTACACCTTC,CASSLLDGYTF
TRBJ1-6,-,-,TRBV27,TGTGCCAGCAGTGAGGGGGGGTACAATAATTCACCCCTCCACTTT,CASSEGGYNNSPLHF
TRBJ1-2,-,-,TRBV9,TGTGCCAGCAGCTCAGGACAGTACTATGGCTACACCTTC,CASSSGQYYGYTF
TRBJ2-7,-,-,TRBV7-2,TGTGCCAGCAGCCTAACAGGGTTCCACGAGCAGTACTTC,CASSLTGFHEQYF
TRBJ2-2,-,-,TRBV7-8,TGTGCCAGCAGCTTAGGGGTAGGGCGGGGCCACGGGGAGCTGTTTTTT,CASSLGVGRGHGELFF
TRBJ2-1,-,-,TRBV5-4,TGTGCCAGCAGCTTCGACAGCTACAATGAGCAGTTCTTC,CASSFDSYNEQFF
TRBJ2-7,once,-,TRBV27,TGTGCCAGCAGCTCAACCGGGCAGGGCAACACCTACGAGCAGTACTTC,CASSSTGQGNTYEQYF